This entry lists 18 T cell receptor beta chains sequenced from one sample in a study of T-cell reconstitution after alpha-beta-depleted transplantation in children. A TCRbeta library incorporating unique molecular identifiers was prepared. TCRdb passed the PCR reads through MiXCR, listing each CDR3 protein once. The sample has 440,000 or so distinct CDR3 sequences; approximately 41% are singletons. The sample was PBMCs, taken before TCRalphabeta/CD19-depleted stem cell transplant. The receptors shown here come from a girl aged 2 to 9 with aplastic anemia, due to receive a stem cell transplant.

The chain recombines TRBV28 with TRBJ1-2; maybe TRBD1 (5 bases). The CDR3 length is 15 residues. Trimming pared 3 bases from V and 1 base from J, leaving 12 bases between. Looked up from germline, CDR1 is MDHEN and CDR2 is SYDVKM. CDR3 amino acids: CASSFRQQVNYGYTF. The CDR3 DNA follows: TGTGCCAGCAGTTTCCGCCAACAGGTTAACTATGGCTACACCTTC.

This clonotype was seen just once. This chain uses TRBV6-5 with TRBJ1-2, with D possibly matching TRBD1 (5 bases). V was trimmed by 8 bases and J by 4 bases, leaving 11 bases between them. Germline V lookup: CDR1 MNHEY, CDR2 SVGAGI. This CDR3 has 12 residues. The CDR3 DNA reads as TGTGCCAGCTTCCTCGGGGGCTATGGCTACACCTTC. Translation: CASFLGGYGYTF.

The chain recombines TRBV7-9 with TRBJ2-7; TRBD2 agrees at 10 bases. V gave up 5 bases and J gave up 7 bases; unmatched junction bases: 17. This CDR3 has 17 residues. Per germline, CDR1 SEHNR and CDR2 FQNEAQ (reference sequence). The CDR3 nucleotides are TGTGCCAGCAGCCCCCAACGCCTAGCGGGAGCCACGCGGGAGCAGTACTTC. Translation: CASSPQRLAGATREQYF.

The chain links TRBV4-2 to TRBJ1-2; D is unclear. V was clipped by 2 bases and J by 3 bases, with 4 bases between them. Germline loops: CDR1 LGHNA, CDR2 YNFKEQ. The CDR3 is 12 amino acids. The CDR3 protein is CASSQQDYGYTF. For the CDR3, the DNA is TGTGCCAGCAGCCAACAGGACTATGGCTACACCTTC.

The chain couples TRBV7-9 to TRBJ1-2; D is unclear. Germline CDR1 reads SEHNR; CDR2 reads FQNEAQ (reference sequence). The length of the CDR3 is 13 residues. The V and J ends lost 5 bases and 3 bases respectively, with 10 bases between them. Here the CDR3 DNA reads TGTGCCAGCAGCGTGACTCTGGACTATGGCTACACCTTC. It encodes CASSVTLDYGYTF.

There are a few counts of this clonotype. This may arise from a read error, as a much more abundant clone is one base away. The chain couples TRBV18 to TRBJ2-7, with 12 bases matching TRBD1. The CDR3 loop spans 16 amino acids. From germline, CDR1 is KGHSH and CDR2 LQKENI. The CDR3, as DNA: TGTGCCAGCTCACCACCTCCGGGACAGGGGGCTAGAGAGCATTACTTC. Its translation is CASSPPPGQGAREHYF.

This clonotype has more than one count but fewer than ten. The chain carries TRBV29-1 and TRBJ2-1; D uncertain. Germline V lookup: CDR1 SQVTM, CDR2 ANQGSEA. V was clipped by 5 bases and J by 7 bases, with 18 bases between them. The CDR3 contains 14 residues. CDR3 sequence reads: CSVRSLAPSNEQFF. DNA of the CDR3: TGCAGCGTTAGGTCGCTGGCCCCGTCTAATGAGCAGTTCTTC.

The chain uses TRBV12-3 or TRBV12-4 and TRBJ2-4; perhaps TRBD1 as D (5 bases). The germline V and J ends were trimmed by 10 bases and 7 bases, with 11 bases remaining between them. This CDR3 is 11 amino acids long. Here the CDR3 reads CATLAGNIQYF. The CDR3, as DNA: TGTGCCACCCTGGCAGGGAACATTCAGTACTTC.

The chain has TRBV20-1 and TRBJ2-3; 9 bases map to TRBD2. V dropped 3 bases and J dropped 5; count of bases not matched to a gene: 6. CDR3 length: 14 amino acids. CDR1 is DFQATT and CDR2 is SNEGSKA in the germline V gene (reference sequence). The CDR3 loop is CSASRRGGQDTQYF. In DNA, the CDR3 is TGCAGTGCTAGTAGGCGGGGGGGCCAAGATACGCAGTATTTT.

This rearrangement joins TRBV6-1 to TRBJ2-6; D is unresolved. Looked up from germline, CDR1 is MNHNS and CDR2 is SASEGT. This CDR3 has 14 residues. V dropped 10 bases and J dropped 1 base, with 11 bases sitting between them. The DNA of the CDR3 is TGTGCCACATTCGAAAGATCTGGGGCCAACGTCCTGACTTTC. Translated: CATFERSGANVLTF.

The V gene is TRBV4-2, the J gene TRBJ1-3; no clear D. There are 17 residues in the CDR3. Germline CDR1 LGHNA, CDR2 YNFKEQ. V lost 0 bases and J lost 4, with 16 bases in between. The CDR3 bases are TGTGCCAGCAGCCAAGAAGGCTCTGGAGGTCCCGGAAACACCATATATTTT. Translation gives CASSQEGSGGPGNTIYF.

The CDR3 nucleotides read TGCGCCAGCAGCTTGGGGCCAGCACAGGAGACCCAGTACTTC. Protein: CASSLGPAQETQYF. The V and J genes are TRBV5-1 and TRBJ2-5; D not certain. Trimming shortened V by 0 bases and J by 5 bases, and 11 bases separated the two germline ends. Per germline, CDR1 SGHRS and CDR2 YFSETQ. The CDR3 consists of 14 residues.

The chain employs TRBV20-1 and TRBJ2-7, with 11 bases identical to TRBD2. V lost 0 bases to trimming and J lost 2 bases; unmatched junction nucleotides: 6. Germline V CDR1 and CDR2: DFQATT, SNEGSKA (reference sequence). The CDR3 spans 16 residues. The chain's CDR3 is CSARDRLAGGPYEQYF. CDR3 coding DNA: TGCAGTGCTAGAGACCGGCTAGCGGGGGGTCCCTACGAGCAGTACTTC.

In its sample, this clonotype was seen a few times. The CDR3 DNA reads TGTGCCAGCAGCCAAAATGCGGCCCAGGCCATTTCACCCCTCCACTTT. Encoded protein: CASSQNAAQAISPLHF. This rearrangement joins TRBV3-1 to TRBJ1-6; D gene ambiguous. The CDR3 is made up of 16 amino acids. The V and J ends lost 2 bases and 9 bases respectively, with 17 bases between them. Germline V gene sequence: CDR1 LGHDT, CDR2 YNNKEL (reference sequence).

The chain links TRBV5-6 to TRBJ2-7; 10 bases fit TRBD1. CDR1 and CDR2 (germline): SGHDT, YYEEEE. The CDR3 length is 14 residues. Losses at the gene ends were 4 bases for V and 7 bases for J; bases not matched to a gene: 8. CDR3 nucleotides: TGTGCCAGCAGCCGCCGGGACAGGGGACGGGAGCAGTACTTC. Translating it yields CASSRRDRGREQYF.

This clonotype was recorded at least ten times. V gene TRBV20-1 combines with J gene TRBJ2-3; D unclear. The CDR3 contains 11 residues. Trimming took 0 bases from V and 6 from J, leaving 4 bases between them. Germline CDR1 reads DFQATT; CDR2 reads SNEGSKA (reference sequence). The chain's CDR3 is CSARDADTQYF. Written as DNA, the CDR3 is TGCAGTGCTAGAGATGCGGATACGCAGTATTTT.

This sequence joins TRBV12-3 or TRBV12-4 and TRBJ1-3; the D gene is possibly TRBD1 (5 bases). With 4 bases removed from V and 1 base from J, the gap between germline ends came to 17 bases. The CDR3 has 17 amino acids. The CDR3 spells CASSWRRGRQSGNTIYF. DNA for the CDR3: TGTGCCAGCAGTTGGCGAAGGGGCAGGCAATCTGGAAACACCATATATTTT.

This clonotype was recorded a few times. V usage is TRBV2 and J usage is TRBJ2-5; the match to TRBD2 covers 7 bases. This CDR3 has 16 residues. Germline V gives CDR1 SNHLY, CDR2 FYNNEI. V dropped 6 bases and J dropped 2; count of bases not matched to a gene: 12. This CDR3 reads CASSIVGLAEQETQYF. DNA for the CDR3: TGTGCCAGCAGCATCGTGGGGCTAGCGGAACAAGAGACCCAGTACTTC.